This T cell receptor beta chain was documented in a study of tumor-infiltrating lymphocytes in oesophageal squamous cell carcinoma. This clonotype has only a few counts. A read error may account for a junction end that differs from germline. CDR3 length: 18 residues. CDR1 and CDR2 from the germline V gene are SGHVS and FNYEAQ. Each CDR3 protein gets one entry after TCRdb re-called the PCR reads with MiXCR. Among over 10,000 distinct CDR3 sequences listed, roughly 58% were seen once. The chain joins TRBV7-6 to TRBJ2-5; TRBD2 matches at 12 bases. The clonotype comes from a female donor with esophageal squamous cell carcinoma. The specimen was esophageal tumor tissue. The CDR3 is CASSLAGLAGGPRETQYF. CDR3 sequence (DNA): TGTGCTAGCAGCTTAGCGGGGCTAGCGGGGGGGCCCAGAGAGACCCAGTACTTC. The full variable domain, its missing parts supplied by reference TRBV7-6 and TRBJ2-5, is GAGVSQSPRYKVTKRGQDVALRCDPISGHVSLYWYRQALGQGPEFLTYFNYEAQQDKSGLPNDRFSAERPEGSISTLTIQRTEQRDSAMYRCASSLAGLAGGPRETQYFGPGTRLLVL.